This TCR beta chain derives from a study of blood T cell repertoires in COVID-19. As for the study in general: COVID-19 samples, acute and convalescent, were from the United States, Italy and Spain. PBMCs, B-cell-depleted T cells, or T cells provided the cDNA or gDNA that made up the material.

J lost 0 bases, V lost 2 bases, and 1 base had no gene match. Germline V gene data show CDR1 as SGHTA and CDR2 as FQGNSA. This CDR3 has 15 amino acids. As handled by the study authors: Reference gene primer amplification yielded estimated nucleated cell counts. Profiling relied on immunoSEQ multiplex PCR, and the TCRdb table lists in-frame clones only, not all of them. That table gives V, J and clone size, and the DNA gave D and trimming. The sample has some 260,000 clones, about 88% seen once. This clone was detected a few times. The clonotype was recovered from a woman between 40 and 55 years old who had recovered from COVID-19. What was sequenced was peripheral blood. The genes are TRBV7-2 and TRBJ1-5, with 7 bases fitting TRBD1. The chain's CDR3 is CASSLQGDSNQPQHF. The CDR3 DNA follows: TGTGCCAGCAGCTTACAGGGGGATAGCAATCAGCCCCAGCATTTT.